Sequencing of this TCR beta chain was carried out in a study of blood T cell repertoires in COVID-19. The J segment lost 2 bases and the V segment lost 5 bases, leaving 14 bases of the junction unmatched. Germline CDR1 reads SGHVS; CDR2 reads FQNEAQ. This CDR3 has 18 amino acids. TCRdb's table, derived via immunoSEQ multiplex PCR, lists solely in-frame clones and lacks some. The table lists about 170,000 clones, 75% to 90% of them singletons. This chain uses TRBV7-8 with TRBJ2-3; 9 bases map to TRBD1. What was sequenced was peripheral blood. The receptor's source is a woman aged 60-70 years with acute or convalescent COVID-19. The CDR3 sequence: CASSLRDREEGATDTQYF. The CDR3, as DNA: TGTGCCAGCAGCCTCCGGGACAGGGAGGAGGGGGCCACAGATACGCAGTATTTT.